The 22 T cell receptor beta chains reported below all come from one sample, sequenced in a study of blood T cell repertoires in COVID-19. This table comes from immunoSEQ multiplex PCR, and its TCRdb copy is limited to in-frame clones, with some not included. The table has about 280,000 clones, more than 85% seen once. Sequenced input: peripheral blood. The receptor set was obtained from a middle-aged man with acute or convalescent COVID-19.

The chain links TRBV5-6 to TRBJ2-7; possibly TRBD2 for D (6 bases). Deletions cut 0 bases from V and 5 bases from J, with 12 bases between. The CDR3 extends over 14 amino acids. Germline lookup yields CDR1 SGHDT and CDR2 YYEEEE. CDR3 sequence: CASSLVIAEDEQYF. The CDR3 bases are TGTGCCAGCAGCTTGGTGATAGCGGAAGACGAGCAGTACTTC.

The rearrangement joins TRBV3-1 (or the pseudogene TRBV3-2) to TRBJ2-3; 13 bases line up with TRBD2. J lost 2 bases, V lost 5 bases, and 4 bases had no gene match. The CDR3 length is 16 residues. Germline V gives CDR1 LGHDT, CDR2 YNNKEL (reference sequence). In DNA form, the CDR3 reads TGTGCCAGCAGCTCCGGGACTAGCGGGGCCACAGATACGCAGTATTTT. Protein: CASSSGTSGATDTQYF.

V is TRBV5-1 and J is TRBJ2-3; TRBD2 might be the D (5 bases). CDR3 size: 13 residues. V lost 5 bases, J lost 1 base, and 8 bases lay in between. The V gene's germline CDR1 is SGHRS and CDR2 YFSETQ. This CDR3 reads CASSFGGTDTQYF. The CDR3 region has the DNA TGCGCCAGCAGTTTCGGGGGCACAGATACGCAGTATTTT.

This clone was picked up one time. The chain couples TRBV4-1 to TRBJ2-3, with TRBD2 identical over 9 bases. V lost 4 bases, J lost 1 base, and 6 bases stayed unmatched. The germline V gene encodes CDR1 MGHRA and CDR2 YSYEKL. CDR3 length: 16 residues. CDR3 amino acids: CASSRRLAGRTDTQYF. The CDR3 bases are TGCGCCAGCAGCCGCCGCCTAGCGGGGCGCACAGATACGCAGTATTTT.

The V call is TRBV6-1, the J call TRBJ1-2; D gene ambiguous. In germline, CDR1 is MNHNS, CDR2 SASEGT. Trimming took 2 bases from V and 4 from J, leaving 8 bases between them. The CDR3 has 13 amino acids. CDR3 in DNA: TGTGCCAGCAGTGAATGGGGAGCCTATGGCTACACCTTC. It encodes CASSEWGAYGYTF.

The V and J genes are TRBV5-4 and TRBJ1-2, with D possibly TRBD1 on 6 matching bases. The germline gives CDR1 SGHNT, CDR2 YYREEE (reference sequence). CDR3 length: 14 residues. V lost 3 bases to trimming and J lost 6 bases, with 15 bases between them. The CDR3 DNA is TGTGCCAGCAGCTCCTCGGCAGGGGAAAATGGCTACACCTTC. Its translation: CASSSSAGENGYTF.

This clone was detected only once. The same CDR3 is also encoded by other DNA sequences in this sample. V is TRBV6-5 and J is TRBJ2-2, with 9 bases aligning to TRBD2. This CDR3 comprises 14 residues. Unmatched junction bases numbered 6, after V lost 8 bases and J lost 5 bases. Germline V gene data show CDR1 as MNHEY and CDR2 as SVGAGI. CDR3 protein: CASRAGGQTGELFF. CDR3 sequence (DNA): TGTGCCAGCCGGGCGGGGGGGCAAACCGGGGAGCTGTTTTTT.

The gene calls are TRBV2 and TRBJ2-2; D unclear. The germline CDR1 and CDR2 sequences are SNHLY and FYNNEI. The CDR3 is 14 amino acids. Trimming stripped 7 bases from V and 4 bases from J, with 13 bases between. CDR3 amino acids: CASTAQPSTGELFF. CDR3 coding DNA: TGTGCCAGCACCGCACAACCCTCCACCGGGGAGCTGTTTTTT.

The chain is built from TRBV2 and TRBJ1-6; D is possibly TRBD1 (6 bases). The CDR3 is made up of 16 amino acids. Trimming took off 3 bases at V and 6 bases at J, with 15 bases between the two ends. Germline CDR1 and CDR2: SNHLY and FYNNEI. CDR3 sequence: CASSEERGTANSPLHF. CDR3 nucleotides: TGTGCCAGCAGTGAGGAAAGGGGGACGGCTAATTCACCCCTCCACTTT.

The chain employs TRBV3-1 (or the pseudogene TRBV3-2) and TRBJ2-2, with 11 bases identical to TRBD2. This CDR3 spans 16 amino acids. From germline, CDR1 is LGHDT and CDR2 YNNKEL (reference sequence). The junction had 5 bases not matched to a gene; V was cut back by 4 bases and J by 4 bases. CDR3 sequence reads: CASSPIAGGSTGELFF. CDR3 DNA sequence: TGTGCCAGCAGCCCCATAGCGGGGGGGTCCACCGGGGAGCTGTTTTTT.

The V and J genes are TRBV10-3 and TRBJ2-1, with D unclear. Trimming removed 2 bases from V and 5 bases from J, with 13 bases in between. In germline, CDR1 is ENHRY, CDR2 SYGVKD. The CDR3 is made up of 15 amino acids. DNA of the CDR3: TGTGCCATCAGTGAGAGACGGGTCAAGAACAATGAGCAGTTCTTC. Its protein product is CAISERRVKNNEQFF.

The chain joins TRBV2 to TRBJ1-6; 9 nucleotides align to TRBD1. The CDR3 length is 19 residues. Germline V gene data show CDR1 as SNHLY and CDR2 as FYNNEI. The V and J ends lost 5 bases and 0 bases, in that order; junction bases with no gene match: 11. Written as DNA, the CDR3 is TGTGCCAGCAGTCTTGCTGGACAGGGGAGGAACTCCTATAATTCACCCCTCCACTTT. Residues: CASSLAGQGRNSYNSPLHF.

The chain joins TRBV2 to TRBJ1-1, with D unclear. This CDR3 contains 14 residues. V shed 6 bases and J shed 5 bases, with 16 bases lying between them. Germline V lookup: CDR1 SNHLY, CDR2 FYNNEI. CDR3 amino acids: CASRRVGRDTEAFF. The CDR3 nucleotides read TGTGCCAGCAGAAGGGTAGGGCGGGATACTGAAGCTTTCTTT. The full variable domain, its missing parts supplied by reference TRBV2 and TRBJ1-1, is EPEVTQTPSHQVTQMGQEVILRCVPISNHLYFYWYRQILGQKVEFLVSFYNNEISEKSEIFDDQFSVERPDGSNFTLKIRSTKLEDSAMYFCASRRVGRDTEAFFGQGTRLTVV.

CDR3: CASGLEVGATGELFF. CDR3 DNA sequence: TGTGCTAGTGGTTTGGAGGTGGGGGCCACCGGGGAGCTGTTTTTT. The V gene is TRBV12-5, the J gene TRBJ2-2, with a possible D match to TRBD1 (6 bases). The CDR3 length is 15 residues. The V and J ends lost 1 base and 4 bases respectively, with 10 bases between them. CDR1 and CDR2 from the germline V gene are LGHNT and FRNRAP.

CDR3 residues: CASSLEFGQPQHF. The DNA of the CDR3 is TGTGCCAGCAGTTTGGAGTTCGGGCAGCCCCAGCATTTT. The V call is TRBV12-3 or TRBV12-4, the J call TRBJ1-5; D unresolved. Between the trimmed V and J ends, which lost 3 bases and 7 bases, there was a span of 10 bases. The CDR3 is 13 residues long.

V usage is TRBV19 and J usage is TRBJ2-1; TRBD1 might be the D (6 bases). This CDR3 has 13 amino acids. Germline loops: CDR1 LNHDA, CDR2 SQIVND (reference sequence). V was pared by 2 bases and J by 12 bases, with 14 bases between. CDR3 DNA sequence: TGTGCCAGTAGTATACTCGACAGGCCGGCGCAGTTCTTC. Protein sequence: CASSILDRPAQFF.

The V and J genes are TRBV2 and TRBJ1-4, with D perhaps matching TRBD1 (6 bases). The CDR3 runs to 13 residues. In germline, CDR1 is SNHLY, CDR2 FYNNEI. With 4 bases removed from V and 7 bases from J, the gap between germline ends came to 10 bases. CDR3 in amino acids: CASSGQGPEKLFF. In nucleotides, the CDR3 is TGTGCCAGCAGTGGCCAGGGGCCTGAAAAACTGTTTTTT.

The chain uses TRBV27 and TRBJ1-4; a weak D match, TRBD1 (5 bases). The V and J ends lost 6 bases and 2 bases respectively, with 10 bases between them. The CDR3 consists of 14 residues. Germline CDR1 is MNHEY and CDR2 is SMNVEV (reference sequence). CDR3 sequence reads: CASRPGGTNEKLFF. CDR3 DNA sequence: TGTGCCAGCAGACCGGGGGGTACTAATGAAAAACTGTTTTTT.

V and J are TRBV7-9 and TRBJ1-2; D possibly corresponds to TRBD1 (6 bases). Germline CDR1 SEHNR, CDR2 FQNEAQ (reference sequence). V was shortened by 1 base and J by 2 bases, with 8 bases between the two germline ends. The CDR3 has 14 residues. The CDR3: CASSLGTANYGYTF. The CDR3 DNA reads as TGTGCCAGCAGCTTAGGGACAGCCAACTATGGCTACACCTTC.

Comments on this clone: Its ends do not fully match the called genes, so a read error is possible. The CDR3 is CASSYAYGRRTYDYTF. For the CDR3, the DNA is TGTGCCAGCAGTTACGCCTACGGGAGGAGAACATATGACTACACCTTC. This rearrangement joins TRBV6-6 to TRBJ1-2; unclear D gene. Germline-derived CDR1 and CDR2 are MNHNY and SVGAGI (reference sequence). This CDR3 has 16 residues.

The genes are TRBV29-1 and TRBJ1-1; D call uncertain. The germline gives CDR1 SQVTM, CDR2 ANQGSEA. There are 14 residues in the CDR3. Trimming cost V 4 bases and J 5 bases, with 17 bases left between them. The CDR3 here is CSVATHLVLTEAFF. The CDR3 DNA is TGCAGCGTTGCTACCCATCTGGTATTAACTGAAGCTTTCTTT.

The chain couples TRBV30 to TRBJ1-2, with D uncertain. The CDR3 contains 12 residues. Germline CDR1 reads GTSNPN; CDR2 reads SVGIG (reference sequence). With 2 bases removed from V and 4 bases from J, the gap between germline ends came to 8 bases. The CDR3 loop is CAWSSGLYGYTF. The CDR3 bases are TGTGCCTGGAGTTCAGGACTCTATGGCTACACCTTC.